This T cell receptor (beta chain) was recorded in a study of blood T cells in healthy people across ages. Regarding the study as a whole: Per-million-T-cell TCR beta diversity fell roughly linearly with age.

The authors drew 7.5 to 10 milliliters of peripheral blood from each donor. A few counts support this clonotype. The antigen is unknown. Primed by a sample-barcoded 5' primer and a J-beta primer mix, a second PCR proceeded for roughly 6 to 12 cycles. A single record per CDR3 protein comes from TCRdb applying MiXCR to the 5' RACE reads. The top ten clones hold roughly 10% of a sample with approximately 1.5 million distinct CDR3 sequences, about 35% of them seen once. This CDR3 is 12 amino acids long. Germline CDR1 reads SNHLY; CDR2 reads FYNNEI. V was trimmed by 9 bases and J by 3 bases, leaving 11 bases between them.

The TCR was taken from a woman aged 25-40 years in good health. Sequenced: blood. This chain uses TRBV2 with TRBJ1-1; D is undetermined. The CDR3 bases are TGTGCCAGTCCTTTGAGAGACACTGAAGCTTTCTTT. Protein: CASPLRDTEAFF.